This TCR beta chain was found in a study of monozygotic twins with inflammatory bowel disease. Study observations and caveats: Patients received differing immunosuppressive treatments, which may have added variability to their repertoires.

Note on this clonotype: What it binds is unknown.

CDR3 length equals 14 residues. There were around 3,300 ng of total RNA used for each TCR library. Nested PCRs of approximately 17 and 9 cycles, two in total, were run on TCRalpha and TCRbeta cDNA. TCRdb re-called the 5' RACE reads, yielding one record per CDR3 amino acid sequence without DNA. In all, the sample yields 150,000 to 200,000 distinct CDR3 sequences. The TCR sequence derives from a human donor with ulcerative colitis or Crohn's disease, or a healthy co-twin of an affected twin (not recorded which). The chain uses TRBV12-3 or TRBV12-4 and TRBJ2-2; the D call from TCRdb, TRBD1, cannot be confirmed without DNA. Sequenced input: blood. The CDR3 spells CASSLTGTPGELFF.